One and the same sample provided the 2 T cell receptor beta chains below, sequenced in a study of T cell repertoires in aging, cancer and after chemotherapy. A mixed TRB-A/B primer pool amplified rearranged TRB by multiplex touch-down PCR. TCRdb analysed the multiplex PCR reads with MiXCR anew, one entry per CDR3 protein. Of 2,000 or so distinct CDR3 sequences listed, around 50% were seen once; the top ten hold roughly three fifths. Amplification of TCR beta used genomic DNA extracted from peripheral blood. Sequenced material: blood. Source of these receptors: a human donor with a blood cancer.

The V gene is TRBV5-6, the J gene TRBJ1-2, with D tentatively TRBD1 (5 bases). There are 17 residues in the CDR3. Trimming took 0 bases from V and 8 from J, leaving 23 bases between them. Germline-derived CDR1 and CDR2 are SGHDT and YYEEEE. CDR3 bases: TGTGCCAGCAGCTTGGGTGGTTCGAAGGCCGGGGGATACGGCTACACCTTC. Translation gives CASSLGGSKAGGYGYTF. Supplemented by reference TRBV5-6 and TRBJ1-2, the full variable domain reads DAGVTQSPTHLIKTRGQQVTLRCSPKSGHDTVSWYQQALGQGPQFIFQYYEEEERQRGNFPDRFSGHQFPNYSSELNVNALLLGDSALYLCASSLGGSKAGGYGYTFGSGTRLTVV.

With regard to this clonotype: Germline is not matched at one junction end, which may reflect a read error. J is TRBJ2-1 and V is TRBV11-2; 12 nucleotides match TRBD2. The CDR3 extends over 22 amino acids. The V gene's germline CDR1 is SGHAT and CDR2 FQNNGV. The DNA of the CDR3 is TGTGCCAGCAGTTTAGGGGTCGGTCTGGCTAGCGGGAGGGCTGACTTTCGCAATGAGCAGTTCTTC. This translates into CASSLGVGLASGRADFRNEQFF.